One and the same sample provided the 9 T cell receptor beta chains below, sequenced in a study of radiotherapy plus CTLA-4 blockade in lung cancer. Repertoires were generated with immunoSEQ multiplex PCR, while TCRdb's copy carries only in-frame clones and drops some. Of about 66,000 clones in the sample, about 80% were seen once. The source material was peripheral blood, sampled from a patient treated with radiotherapy plus ipilimumab. These receptors were obtained from a human donor with non-small cell lung cancer who had a partial response to radiotherapy plus ipilimumab.

This chain connects TRBV5-8 to TRBJ2-1; TRBD2 is a possible D gene (6 bases). CDR3 length: 15 residues. Trimming took off 0 bases at V and 5 bases at J, with 12 bases between the two ends. Per germline, CDR1 SGHTS and CDR2 YDEGEE. The CDR3 region is CASSLASAANNEQFF. The CDR3 coding sequence is TGTGCCAGCAGCTTGGCTAGCGCGGCGAACAATGAGCAGTTCTTC.

The chain employs TRBV15 and TRBJ1-4, with 8 bases lining up with TRBD1. CDR1 and CDR2 from the germline V gene are LNHNV and YYDKDF (reference sequence). The length of the CDR3 is 14 residues. The V segment lost 1 base and the J segment 5 bases; nucleotides outside the gene matches: 0. This CDR3 is CATSRGTGNEKLFF. CDR3 DNA: TGTGCCACCAGCAGAGGGACAGGGAATGAAAAACTGTTTTTT.

The rearrangement uses TRBV21-1 and TRBJ2-7; the table gives TRBD2 as D, unverified against the DNA. TRBV21-1 is recorded as a pseudogene. The CDR3 runs to 17 residues. For the CDR3, the DNA is TGTGCCAGCAGCAGAAGCAAGAAGAGGATGCACTCCTACGAGCAGTACTTC. Its protein is CASSRSKKRMHSYEQYF.

V usage is TRBV5-1 and J usage is TRBJ2-1; weak D call: TRBD1 (6 bases). The V gene's germline CDR1 is SGHRS and CDR2 YFSETQ. V lost 5 bases and J 8 bases, leaving 14 bases between the germline ends. The CDR3 runs to 13 residues. CDR3 bases: TGCGCCAGCAGACCACAGGGATGGGATGAGCAGTTCTTC. Translation gives CASRPQGWDEQFF.

The V call is TRBV5-1, the J call TRBJ1-4; possible D gene TRBD1, 5 bases. V was shortened by 4 bases and J by 5 bases, with 15 bases between the two germline ends. The CDR3 runs 15 residues. CDR1 and CDR2 from the germline V gene are SGHRS and YFSETQ. The DNA for the CDR3 is TGCGCCAGCAGCCCCACCGGGGGATCAAATGAAAAACTGTTTTTT. Protein product: CASSPTGGSNEKLFF. Filled out from reference TRBV5-1 and TRBJ1-4, the complete variable domain reads KAGVTQTPRYLIKTRGQQVTLSCSPISGHRSVSWYQQTPGQGLQFLFEYFSETQRNKGNFPGRFSGRQFSNSRSEMNVSTLELGDSALYLCASSPTGGSNEKLFFGSGTQLSVL.

This sequence joins TRBV7-3 and TRBJ2-5, with TRBD1 matching 9 bases. The V gene's germline CDR1 is SGHTA and CDR2 FQGTGA. The CDR3 consists of 15 residues. V lost 4 bases and J lost 4; bases outside the gene matches: 7. CDR3 sequence: CASSSGTGYRETQYF. The CDR3 DNA follows: TGTGCCAGCAGCTCCGGGACAGGGTATAGAGAGACCCAGTACTTC.

Here the CDR3 reads CASSLQGLSGNTIYF. CDR3 DNA sequence: TGTGCCAGCTCACTCCAGGGGCTATCTGGAAACACCATATATTTT. The V call is TRBV18, the J call TRBJ1-3, with a weak D call TRBD1 (6 bases). From germline, CDR1 is KGHSH and CDR2 LQKENI. Trimming pared 4 bases from V and 1 base from J, leaving 11 bases between. The CDR3 runs to 15 residues.

This chain links TRBV5-1 with TRBJ1-1; 10 bases are shared with TRBD1. V lost 3 bases, J lost 7 bases, and 9 bases stayed unmatched. Germline CDR1 SGHRS, CDR2 YFSETQ. The CDR3 totals 15 residues. CDR3 DNA sequence: TGCGCCAGCAGCTGGGGGGACAGGGGAGCGGGTGAAGCTTTCTTT. Encoded protein: CASSWGDRGAGEAFF. The whole variable domain, filled in from reference TRBV5-1 and TRBJ1-1, reads KAGVTQTPRYLIKTRGQQVTLSCSPISGHRSVSWYQQTPGQGLQFLFEYFSETQRNKGNFPGRFSGRQFSNSRSEMNVSTLELGDSALYLCASSWGDRGAGEAFFGQGTRLTVV.

This clone showed up just a few times. The chain carries TRBV6-5 and TRBJ2-7; D is perhaps TRBD1 (5 bases). CDR3 size: 14 residues. V shed 2 bases and J shed 5 bases, with 13 bases lying between them. Germline loops: CDR1 MNHEY, CDR2 SVGAGI. The CDR3 protein is CASSYDQGRNEQYF. Here the CDR3 DNA reads TGTGCCAGCAGTTACGACCAGGGAAGGAACGAGCAGTACTTC.